This is a list of T cell receptor beta chains from one sample in a study of T cells in Graves' hyperthyroidism and ophthalmopathy. TCRdb re-derived calls from the multiplex PCR reads in MiXCR, one entry per CDR3 protein. The repertoire holds 500,000 or so distinct CDR3 sequences, with approximately 17% as singletons. Sequenced sample: blood. These TCRs come from a woman in her late teens or twenties with Graves' ophthalmopathy. Both conserved end residues are part of each CDR3. Each record gives: clone size, J gene, V gene, D gene, CDR3 DNA, CDR3 protein. D genes are given only for firm matches. Size is stated for part of the rows, as once, few or many counts, or as a class when the clone is expanded.

many TRBJ2-1 TRBV3-1 - TGTGCCAGCAGCCAAGATGGGGTTTTCAATTCCTACAATGAGCAGTTCTTC CASSQDGVFNSYNEQFF
- TRBJ1-2 TRBV6-1 - TGTGCCAGCAGTGCCCCCGGGAGCTACACCTTC CASSAPGSYTF
- TRBJ1-6 TRBV30 TRBD1 TGTGCCTGGACCCGACAGGGAGGCTTCCCCTATAATTCACCCCTCCACTTT CAWTRQGGFPYNSPLHF
few TRBJ1-3 TRBV30 - TGTGCCTGGGGCCTCTCTGGAAACACCATATATTTT CAWGLSGNTIYF
many TRBJ2-1 TRBV7-2 TRBD1 TGTGCCAGCAGCGTCGACAGGGGATCCTACAATGAGCAGTTCTTC CASSVDRGSYNEQFF
many TRBJ2-2 TRBV3-1 - TGTGCCAGCAGCCAAAGCCCTAAGCGGGACACCGGGGAGCTGTTTTTT CASSQSPKRDTGELFF
many TRBJ1-1 TRBV7-2 - TGTGCCAGCAGCTTAGTTGTGACAAAGGGCACTGAAGCTTTCTTT CASSLVVTKGTEAFF
few TRBJ2-3 TRBV19 TRBD2 TGTGCCAGTAGTGCCGATGAAACAGCGGGAGTAACCGATACGCAGTATTTT CASSADETAGVTDTQYF
many TRBJ2-3 TRBV10-2 TRBD2 TGCGCCAGCAGTGAAACCAGGACTAGCGGGGGGGCTAGCACAGATACGCAGTATTTT CASSETRTSGGASTDTQYF
few TRBJ1-6 TRBV5-4 - TGTGCCAGCAGCTTTCAGGCGGAAAATTCACCCCTCCACTTT CASSFQAENSPLHF